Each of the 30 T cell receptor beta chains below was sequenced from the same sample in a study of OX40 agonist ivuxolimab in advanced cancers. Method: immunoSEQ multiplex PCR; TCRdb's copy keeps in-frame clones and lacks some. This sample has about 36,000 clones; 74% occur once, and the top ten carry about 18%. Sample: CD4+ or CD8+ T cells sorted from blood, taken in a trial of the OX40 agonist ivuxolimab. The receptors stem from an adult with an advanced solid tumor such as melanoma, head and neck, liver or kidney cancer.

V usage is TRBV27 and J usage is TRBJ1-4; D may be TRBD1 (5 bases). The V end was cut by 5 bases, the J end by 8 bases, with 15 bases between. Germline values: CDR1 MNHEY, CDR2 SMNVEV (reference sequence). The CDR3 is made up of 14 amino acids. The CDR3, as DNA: TGTGCCAGCAGTCTGGGACGGGGAGCGGAAAAACTGTTTTTT. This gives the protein CASSLGRGAEKLFF.

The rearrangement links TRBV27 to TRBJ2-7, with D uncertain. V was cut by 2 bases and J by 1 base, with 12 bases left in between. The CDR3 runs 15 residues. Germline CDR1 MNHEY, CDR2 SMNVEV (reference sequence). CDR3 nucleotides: TGTGCCAGCAGTTTAGCTGCGGATTCGTCCTACGAGCAGTACTTC. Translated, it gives CASSLAADSSYEQYF.

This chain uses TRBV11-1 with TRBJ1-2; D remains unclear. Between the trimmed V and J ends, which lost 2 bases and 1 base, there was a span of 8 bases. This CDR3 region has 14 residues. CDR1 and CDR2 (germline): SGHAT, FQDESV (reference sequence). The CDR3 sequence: CASSLRDINYGYTF. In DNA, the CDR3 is TGTGCCAGCAGCTTAAGAGACATTAACTATGGCTACACCTTC.

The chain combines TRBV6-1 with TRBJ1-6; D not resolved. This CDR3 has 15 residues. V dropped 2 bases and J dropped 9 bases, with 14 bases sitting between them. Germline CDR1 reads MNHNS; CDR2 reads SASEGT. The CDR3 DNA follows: TGTGCCAGCAGTGAACTTGGGAGATACGGTTCACCCCTCCACTTT. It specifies CASSELGRYGSPLHF.

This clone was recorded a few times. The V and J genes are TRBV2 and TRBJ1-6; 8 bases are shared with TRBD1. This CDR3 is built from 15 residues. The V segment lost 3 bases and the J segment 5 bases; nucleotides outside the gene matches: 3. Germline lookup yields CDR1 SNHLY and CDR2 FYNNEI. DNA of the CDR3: TGTGCCAGCAGTGATGCAGGGGGCGATAATTCACCCCTCCACTTT. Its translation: CASSDAGGDNSPLHF.

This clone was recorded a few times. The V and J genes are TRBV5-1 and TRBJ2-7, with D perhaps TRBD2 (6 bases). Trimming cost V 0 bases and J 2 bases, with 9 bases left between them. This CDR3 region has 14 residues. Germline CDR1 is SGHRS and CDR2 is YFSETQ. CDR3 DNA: TGCGCCAGCAGCTTGGGCTCGGGGGCCTACGAGCAGTACGTC. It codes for CASSLGSGAYEQYV.

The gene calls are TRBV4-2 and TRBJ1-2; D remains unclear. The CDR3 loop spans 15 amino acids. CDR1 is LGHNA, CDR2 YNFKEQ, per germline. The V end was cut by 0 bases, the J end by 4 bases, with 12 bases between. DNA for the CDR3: TGTGCCAGCAGCCAAGAATTGAAGGGAGCCTATGGCTACACCTTC. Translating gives CASSQELKGAYGYTF.

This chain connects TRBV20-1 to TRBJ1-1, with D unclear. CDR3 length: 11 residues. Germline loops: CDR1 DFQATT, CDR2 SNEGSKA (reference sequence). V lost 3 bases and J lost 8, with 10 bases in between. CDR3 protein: CSARKVREAFF. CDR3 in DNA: TGCAGTGCTAGGAAAGTCCGGGAAGCTTTCTTT.

Here the CDR3 DNA reads TGTGCCAGCAGCTTGTCTGGCATTGGACAGGGGGTAGAGACCCAGTACTTC. This translates into CASSLSGIGQGVETQYF. The chain is built from TRBV12-1 and TRBJ2-5; the DNA was not used to check the table's D call, TRBD1. TRBV12-1 is classified as a pseudogene. This CDR3 is built from 17 residues.

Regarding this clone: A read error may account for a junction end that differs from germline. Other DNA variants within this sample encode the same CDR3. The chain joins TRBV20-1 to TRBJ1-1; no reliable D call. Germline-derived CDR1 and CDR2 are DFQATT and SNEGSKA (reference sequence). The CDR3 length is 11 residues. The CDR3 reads CSARLLPEAFF. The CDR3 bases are TGCAGTGCTAGATTGTTACCTGAAGCTTTTTTT.

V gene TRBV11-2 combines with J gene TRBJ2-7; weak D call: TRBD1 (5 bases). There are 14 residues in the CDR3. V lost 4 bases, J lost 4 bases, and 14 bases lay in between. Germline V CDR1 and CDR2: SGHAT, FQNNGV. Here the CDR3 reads CASSSPQGLYEQYF. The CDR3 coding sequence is TGTGCCAGCAGCTCACCCCAGGGCCTTTACGAGCAGTACTTC.

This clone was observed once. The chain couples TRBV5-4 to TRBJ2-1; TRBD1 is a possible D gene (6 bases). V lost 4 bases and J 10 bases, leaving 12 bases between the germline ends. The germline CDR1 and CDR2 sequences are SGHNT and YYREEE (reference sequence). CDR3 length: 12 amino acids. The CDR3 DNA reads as TGTGCCAGCAGCGTGGACAGCCAGGAGCAGTTCTTC. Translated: CASSVDSQEQFF.

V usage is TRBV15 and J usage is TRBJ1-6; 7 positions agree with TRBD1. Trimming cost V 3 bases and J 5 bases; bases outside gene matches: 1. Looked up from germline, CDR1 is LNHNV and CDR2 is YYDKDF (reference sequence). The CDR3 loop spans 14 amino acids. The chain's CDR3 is CATSSRGNNSPLHF. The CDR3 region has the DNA TGTGCCACCAGCAGCAGGGGGAATAATTCACCCCTCCACTTT.

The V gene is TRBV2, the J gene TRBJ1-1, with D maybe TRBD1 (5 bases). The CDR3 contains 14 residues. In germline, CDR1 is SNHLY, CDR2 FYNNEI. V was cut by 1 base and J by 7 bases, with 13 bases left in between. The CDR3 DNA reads TGTGCCAGCAGTGAAGATCGACAGCGGGATGAAGCTTTCTTT. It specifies CASSEDRQRDEAFF.

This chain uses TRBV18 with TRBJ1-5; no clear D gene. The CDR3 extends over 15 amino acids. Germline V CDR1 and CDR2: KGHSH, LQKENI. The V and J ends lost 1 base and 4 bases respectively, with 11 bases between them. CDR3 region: CASSPLGNGNQPQHF. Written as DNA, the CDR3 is TGTGCCAGCTCACCACTCGGAAATGGGAATCAGCCCCAGCATTTT.

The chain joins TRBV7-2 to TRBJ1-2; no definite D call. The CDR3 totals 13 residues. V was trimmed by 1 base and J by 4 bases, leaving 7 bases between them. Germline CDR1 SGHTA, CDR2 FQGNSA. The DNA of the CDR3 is TGTGCCAGCAGCTTAGACCCCAGCTATGGCTACACCTTC. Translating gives CASSLDPSYGYTF.

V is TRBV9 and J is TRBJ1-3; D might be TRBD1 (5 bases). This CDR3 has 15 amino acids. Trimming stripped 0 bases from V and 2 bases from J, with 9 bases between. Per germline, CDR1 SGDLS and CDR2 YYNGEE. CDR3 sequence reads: CASSVAEGTGNTIYF. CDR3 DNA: TGTGCCAGCAGCGTAGCGGAGGGGACTGGAAACACCATATATTTT. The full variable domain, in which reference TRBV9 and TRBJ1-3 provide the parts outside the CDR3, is DSGVTQTPKHLITATGQRVTLRCSPRSGDLSVYWYQQSLDQGLQFLIQYYNGEERAKGNILERFSAQQFPDLHSELNLSSLELGDSALYFCASSVAEGTGNTIYFGEGSWLTVV.

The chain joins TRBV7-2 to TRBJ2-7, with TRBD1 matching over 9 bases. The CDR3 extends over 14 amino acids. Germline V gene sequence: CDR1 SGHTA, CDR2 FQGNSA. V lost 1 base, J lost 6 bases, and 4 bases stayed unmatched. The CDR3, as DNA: TGTGCCAGCAGCTTAGGACAGGGGGTTTCCGAGCAGTACTTC. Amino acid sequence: CASSLGQGVSEQYF.

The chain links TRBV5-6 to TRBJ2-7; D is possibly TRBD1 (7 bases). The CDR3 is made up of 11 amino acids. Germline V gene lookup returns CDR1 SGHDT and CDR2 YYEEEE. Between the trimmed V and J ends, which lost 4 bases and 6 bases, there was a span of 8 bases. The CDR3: CASSQGGEQYF. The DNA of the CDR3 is TGTGCCAGCAGCCAGGGGGGCGAGCAGTACTTC.

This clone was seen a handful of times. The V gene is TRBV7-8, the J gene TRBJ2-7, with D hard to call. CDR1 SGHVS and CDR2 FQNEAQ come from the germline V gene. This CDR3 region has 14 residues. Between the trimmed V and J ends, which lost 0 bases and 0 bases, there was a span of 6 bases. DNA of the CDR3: TGTGCCAGCAGCTTAGCGCACTCCTCCTACGAGCAGTACTTC. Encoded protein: CASSLAHSSYEQYF.

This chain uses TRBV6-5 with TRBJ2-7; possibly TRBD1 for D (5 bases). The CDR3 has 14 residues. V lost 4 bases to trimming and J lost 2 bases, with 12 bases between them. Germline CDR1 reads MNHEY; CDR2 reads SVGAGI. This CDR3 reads CASSSLTVTYEQYF. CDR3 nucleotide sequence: TGTGCCAGCAGTTCCCTGACAGTTACCTACGAGCAGTACTTC.

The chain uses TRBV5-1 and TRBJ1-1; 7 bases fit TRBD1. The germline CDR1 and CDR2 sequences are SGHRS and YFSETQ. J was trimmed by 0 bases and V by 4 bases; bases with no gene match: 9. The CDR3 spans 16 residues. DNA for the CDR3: TGCGCCAGCAGCCCAAGCTCGACAGGGATGAACACTGAAGCTTTCTTT. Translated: CASSPSSTGMNTEAFF.

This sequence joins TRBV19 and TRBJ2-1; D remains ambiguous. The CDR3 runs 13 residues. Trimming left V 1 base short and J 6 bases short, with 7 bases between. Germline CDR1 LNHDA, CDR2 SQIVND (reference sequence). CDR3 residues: CASSIGWANEQFF. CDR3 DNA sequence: TGTGCCAGTAGTATAGGTTGGGCCAATGAGCAGTTCTTC.

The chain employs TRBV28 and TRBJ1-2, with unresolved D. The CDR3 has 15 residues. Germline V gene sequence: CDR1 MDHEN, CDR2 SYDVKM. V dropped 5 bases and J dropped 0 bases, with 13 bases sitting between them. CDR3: CASSPPGLSNYGYTF. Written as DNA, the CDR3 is TGTGCCAGCAGTCCTCCGGGCCTTTCTAACTATGGCTACACCTTC.

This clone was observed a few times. CDR3 protein: CAWNGGSSGNTIYF. The CDR3 DNA reads as TGTGCCTGGAATGGGGGGAGCTCTGGAAACACCATATATTTT. V usage is TRBV30 and J usage is TRBJ1-3, with D maybe TRBD1 (5 bases). With 4 bases removed from V and 0 bases from J, the gap between germline ends came to 10 bases. The germline V gene has CDR1 GTSNPN and CDR2 SVGIG (reference sequence). The length of the CDR3 is 14 residues.

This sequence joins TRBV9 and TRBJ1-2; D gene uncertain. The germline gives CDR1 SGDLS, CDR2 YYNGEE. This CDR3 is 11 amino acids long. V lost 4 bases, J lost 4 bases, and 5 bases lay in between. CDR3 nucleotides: TGTGCCAGCAGCAGGTCCTATGGCTACACCTTC. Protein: CASSRSYGYTF. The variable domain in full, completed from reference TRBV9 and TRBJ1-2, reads DSGVTQTPKHLITATGQRVTLRCSPRSGDLSVYWYQQSLDQGLQFLIQYYNGEERAKGNILERFSAQQFPDLHSELNLSSLELGDSALYFCASSRSYGYTFGSGTRLTVV.

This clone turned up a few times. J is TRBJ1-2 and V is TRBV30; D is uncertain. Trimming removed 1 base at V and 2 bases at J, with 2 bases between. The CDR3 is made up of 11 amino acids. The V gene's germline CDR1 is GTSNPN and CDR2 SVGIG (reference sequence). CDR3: CAWSANYGYTF. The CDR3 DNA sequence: TGTGCCTGGAGTGCCAACTATGGCTACACCTTC.

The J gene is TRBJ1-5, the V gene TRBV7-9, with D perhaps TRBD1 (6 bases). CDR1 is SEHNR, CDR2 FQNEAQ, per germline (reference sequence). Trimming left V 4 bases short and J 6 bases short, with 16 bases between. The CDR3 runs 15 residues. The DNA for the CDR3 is TGTGCCAGCAGCTCAGGGGACCTAAGCGGTCAGCCCCAGCATTTT. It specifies CASSSGDLSGQPQHF.

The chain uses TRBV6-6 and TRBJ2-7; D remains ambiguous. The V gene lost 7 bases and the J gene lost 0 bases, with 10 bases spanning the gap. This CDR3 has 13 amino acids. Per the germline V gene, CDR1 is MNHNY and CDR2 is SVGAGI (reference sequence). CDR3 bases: TGTGCCAGCATCCCCGTGCCCTCCTACGAGCAGTACTTC. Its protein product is CASIPVPSYEQYF.

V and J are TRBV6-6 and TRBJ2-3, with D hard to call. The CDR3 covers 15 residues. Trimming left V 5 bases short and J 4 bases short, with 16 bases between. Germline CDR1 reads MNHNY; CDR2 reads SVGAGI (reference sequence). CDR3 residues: CASSSGAVGADTQYF. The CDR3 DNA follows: TGTGCCAGCAGTAGTGGAGCTGTAGGTGCAGATACGCAGTATTTT.